This T cell receptor (beta chain) was obtained from a study of CD8 T cells in ankylosing spondylitis. Whole-study results and caveats: Disease-linked clones were found to be CD8+ and relatively rare in peripheral blood.

TCRdb re-analysed the 5' RACE reads in MiXCR, keeping a single row per CDR3 protein. The sample holds 380,000 or so distinct CDR3 sequences; approximately 22% are singletons and the top ten take around 14%. Regarding this clonotype: Its antigen is unidentified.

This CDR3 has 15 residues. Between the trimmed V and J ends, which lost 0 bases and 0 bases, there was a span of 10 bases. CDR1 and CDR2 from the germline V gene are DFQATT and SNEGSKA (reference sequence). The sequencing sample was made of blood, either unsorted or a sorted T cell fraction (not recorded which). The rearrangement uses TRBV20-1 and TRBJ2-3, with D unresolved. This receptor was obtained from a male donor with ankylosing spondylitis or in good health (not recorded which). Here the CDR3 reads CSARDLTESTDTQYF. DNA of the CDR3: TGCAGTGCTAGAGATCTAACGGAGAGCACAGATACGCAGTATTTT.